Sequencing of this T cell receptor (beta chain) was carried out in a study of blood T cell repertoires in COVID-19. Germline lookup yields CDR1 LGHDT and CDR2 YNNKEL (reference sequence). J lost 8 bases, V lost 1 base, and 12 bases had no gene match. This CDR3 contains 16 residues. Participant age was roughly 18 to 90 years, and participants resided in about 25 US areas. Cohort assignment relied on participant-reported clinical history. Recovered Cohort 3 donors showed two negative PCRs, clearance, or symptom resolution. As handled by the study authors: Estimation of nucleated cell counts was performed using reference gene primer amplification. Clones were read by immunoSEQ multiplex PCR, and TCRdb kept only the in-frame ones, dropping some. V and J calls and clone size come straight from that table; D and trimming were deduced from the DNA. The sample holds approximately 200,000 clones, 84% seen once.

The sequenced sample was PBMCs or T cells enriched from blood (not recorded which). The V call is TRBV3-1 (or the pseudogene TRBV3-2), the J call TRBJ2-3, with 7 positions matching TRBD2. The clonotype was recovered from a man in his 60s who had recovered from COVID-19. This CDR3 is CASSQASQRGILTQYF. The DNA for the CDR3 is TGTGCCAGCAGCCAAGCGTCCCAGCGGGGTATCCTTACGCAGTATTTT.